This TCR beta chain was documented in a study of T cell responses to AZD1222 COVID-19 vaccine. The CDR3 extends over 18 amino acids. The V gene's germline CDR1 is SGHVS and CDR2 FQNEAQ. V shed 2 bases, J shed 1 base, and the junction held 14 bases outside the gene matches. Assay used: immunoSEQ multiplex PCR; TCRdb lists only in-frame clones, some missing. The repertoire has under 95,000 clones, 65% to 90% of them found once; the top ten carry over 7.5%. Of note for this clone: Its antigen is undetermined.

Regarding the study as a whole: Spike-wide coverage was observed for vaccine-associated CD4 TCRs, with dominant responses at 160-218 and 743-854.

The chain is built from TRBV7-8 and TRBJ2-7, with 7 bases aligning to TRBD2. The receptor was derived from an adult in good health. The sequencing here drew on peripheral blood, taken on day 0 of AZD1222 vaccination. CDR3 in DNA: TGTGCCAGCAGCTTAAGCGACGCACTGGGAGGGAGGTCCTACGAGCAGTACTTC. As protein: CASSLSDALGGRSYEQYF.